Detailed here is one TCR beta chain. Antigen: not known. This CDR3 region has 16 residues. Germline values: CDR1 MNHEY, CDR2 SMNVEV (reference sequence). Trimming shortened V by 3 bases and J by 0 bases, and 15 bases separated the two germline ends. This entry belongs to a study of shared clonotypes between healthy human individuals. General study findings and limits: Non-shared clonotypes had lower generation probabilities than those shared by all four donors. When naive CD4 clonotypes were compared across a few donors, about 5% were shared.

Method: immunoSEQ multiplex PCR; TCRdb's copy keeps in-frame clones and lacks some. The sample lists millions of clones, 95% occurring once. The V call is TRBV27, the J call TRBJ2-7; D possibly uses TRBD1 or TRBD2 (6 bases each). Sequences were obtained from naive CD4+ T cells sorted from blood. The subset is: CD45RA+ positively selected. The clonotype was recovered from a man in his late teens or twenties in good health. CDR3 residues: CASSFMWRGDSYEQYF. CDR3 nucleotide sequence: TGTGCCAGCAGTTTCATGTGGAGGGGGGACTCCTACGAGCAGTACTTC.